Listed below are T cell receptor beta chains from one sample, sequenced in a study of T cells in Graves' hyperthyroidism and ophthalmopathy. MiXCR, applied by TCRdb to the multiplex PCR reads, yields one record per CDR3 protein. Among around 450,000 distinct CDR3 sequences, 15% to 19% were seen once, and the ten largest hold 13% to 15%. The specimen was blood. Receptors originate from a woman aged 18-35 years with Graves' hyperthyroidism. CDR3s include the opening cysteine and the closing phenylalanine or tryptophan.

>TRBV9
CASSVSRTGELFF
>TRBV4-1
CASSPAGQVGQPQHF
>TRBV29-1
CSLIVQGEQFF
>TRBV10-3
CAISTGENGGGAGVNEQFF
>TRBV28
CASSLSSGGRKLFF
>TRBV3-1
CASSQSIYRGGGTEAFF
>TRBV5-6
CASRPSGGRRNEQFF
>TRBV12-3/TRBV12-4
CASSSGTSGYTF
>TRBV7-9
CASSLIPGELFF
>TRBV28
CASRLAVYGDTQYF
>TRBV5-4
CASSEYTGELFF
>TRBV12-3/TRBV12-4
CASSYEMGGIGTDTQYF
>TRBV6-1
CASSGAGGQDTQYF
>TRBV6-2/TRBV6-3
CASSYGVNEKLFF
>TRBV5-1
CASSRLAGVEWELFF
>TRBV19
CASSQGVQGTSPLHF